The 5 T cell receptor beta chains below were found in one sample sequenced in a study of T cell responses to AZD1222 COVID-19 vaccine. The repertoire was sequenced with immunoSEQ multiplex PCR; TCRdb's copy has only in-frame clones and lacks some. The sample includes 150,000 to 200,000 clones, approximately 93% seen only once; the top ten take roughly 1%. Sequencing was performed on peripheral blood, taken on day 0 of AZD1222 vaccination. The receptors derive from an adult in good health.

The chain links TRBV6-5 to TRBJ1-6; possible D gene TRBD1, 6 bases. CDR3 length equals 16 residues. Trimming left V 2 bases short and J 10 bases short, with 18 bases between. Germline V gene lookup returns CDR1 MNHEY and CDR2 SVGAGI. CDR3 nucleotide sequence: TGTGCCAGCAGTTACGATCCCCGGCAGGGGCGCTCACCCCTCCACTTT. It yields the protein CASSYDPRQGRSPLHF.

The chain uses TRBV1 and TRBJ2-7; no DNA check was done on the table's D call, TRBD2. TRBV1 is designated a pseudogene. The CDR3 consists of 17 residues. The CDR3 nucleotides read TGCACCAGCAGCCAAGGTGGGCGGGGGGGAATTCCCTACGAGCAGTACTTC. Protein product: CTSSQGGRGGIPYEQYF.

The chain has TRBV4-1 and TRBJ1-5, with D maybe TRBD1 (6 bases). Trimming took off 3 bases at V and 5 bases at J, with 20 bases between the two ends. CDR1 and CDR2 (germline): MGHRA, YSYEKL. The CDR3 length is 17 residues. CDR3 sequence: CASSQDPGQGPYQPQHF. The CDR3, as DNA: TGCGCCAGCAGCCAGGATCCCGGTCAGGGGCCCTATCAGCCCCAGCATTTT.

CDR3 sequence (DNA): TGTGCCAGCAGTTTAACTAGGACGTACGAGCAGTACTTC. Its protein product is CASSLTRTYEQYF. The chain employs TRBV28 and TRBJ2-7; D perhaps matches TRBD2 (5 bases). Germline V gene lookup returns CDR1 MDHEN and CDR2 SYDVKM. The CDR3 extends over 13 amino acids. Trimming cost V 2 bases and J 4 bases, with 9 bases left between them.

This clone appeared a few times. The chain couples TRBV24-1 to TRBJ1-4; 7 positions match TRBD1. The CDR3 covers 16 residues. The V segment lost 4 bases and the J segment 7 bases; nucleotides outside the gene matches: 11. The germline V gene encodes CDR1 KGHDR and CDR2 SFDVKD. CDR3 coding DNA: TGTGCCACCAGTGAAGTCCGGGACAGCCTAAGTGAAAAACTGTTTTTT. Translating gives CATSEVRDSLSEKLFF.